What follows are 16 T cell receptor beta chains derived from one specimen sequenced in a study of blood T cell repertoires in COVID-19. The method was immunoSEQ multiplex PCR; TCRdb's version includes in-frame clones alone and lacks a portion of them. The sample yields hundreds of thousands of clones, roughly 89% seen once. The sample consisted of peripheral blood. The receptor set was obtained from a woman aged 50 to 65 with COVID-19, enrolled during active disease.

This rearrangement joins TRBV14 to TRBJ1-6, with a weak D call TRBD1 (5 bases). The CDR3 length is 13 residues. The V end lost 10 bases, the J end lost 6 bases, and 13 bases lay between the germline ends. CDR1 is SGHDN, CDR2 FVKESK, per germline. CDR3 bases: TGTGCCACCGCGGGGGATTTTAATTCACCCCTCCACTTT. Translating gives CATAGDFNSPLHF.

The chain carries TRBV19 and TRBJ2-6; tentative D call: TRBD2 (5 bases). Trimming left V 5 bases short and J 1 base short, with 9 bases between. Germline lookup yields CDR1 LNHDA and CDR2 SQIVND (reference sequence). This CDR3 comprises 15 residues. CDR3 loop: CASSGGVSGANVLTF. The DNA of the CDR3 is TGTGCCAGTAGTGGAGGCGTGTCTGGGGCCAACGTCCTGACTTTC.

V gene TRBV6-5 combines with J gene TRBJ2-7, with a possible D match to TRBD2 (6 bases). The germline V gene encodes CDR1 MNHEY and CDR2 SVGAGI. V was pared by 5 bases and J by 2 bases, with 16 bases between. There are 15 residues in the CDR3. CDR3 residues: CASSPREGGTYEQYF. CDR3 coding DNA: TGTGCCAGCAGTCCCAGGGAAGGCGGGACCTACGAGCAGTACTTC.

Worth noting for this clone: Other nucleotide sequences in the sample specify the same CDR3. The chain couples TRBV5-1 to TRBJ1-1; maybe TRBD1 (6 bases). The CDR3 is 14 residues long. Trimming removed 1 base from V and 4 bases from J, with 11 bases in between. CDR1 and CDR2 from the germline V gene are SGHRS and YFSETQ. CDR3 nucleotide sequence: TGCGCCAGCAGCTTGACAGGGAGAGGCACTGAAGCTTTCTTT. Amino acid sequence: CASSLTGRGTEAFF.

The J gene is TRBJ2-7, the V gene TRBV9; tentative D call: TRBD1 (6 bases). The CDR3 totals 16 residues. V gave up 4 bases and J gave up 2 bases, with 19 bases separating them. The germline CDR1 and CDR2 sequences are SGDLS and YYNGEE. The CDR3 region is CASSSSGQPDPYEQYF. In nucleotides, the CDR3 is TGTGCCAGCAGCTCCTCGGGACAACCTGATCCCTACGAGCAGTACTTC. Using reference TRBV9 and TRBJ2-7 for the parts outside the CDR3, the full variable domain is DSGVTQTPKHLITATGQRVTLRCSPRSGDLSVYWYQQSLDQGLQFLIQYYNGEERAKGNILERFSAQQFPDLHSELNLSSLELGDSALYFCASSSSGQPDPYEQYFGPGTRLTVT.

The genes are TRBV9 and TRBJ2-3; weak D call: TRBD2 (5 bases). Germline V gene sequence: CDR1 SGDLS, CDR2 YYNGEE. Trimming removed 3 bases at V and 3 bases at J, with 8 bases between. The CDR3 spans 13 residues. The CDR3 sequence: CASSAGKTDTQYF. CDR3 nucleotide sequence: TGTGCCAGCAGCGCGGGGAAGACAGATACGCAGTATTTT. Variable domain in full (rest from reference TRBV9 and TRBJ2-3): DSGVTQTPKHLITATGQRVTLRCSPRSGDLSVYWYQQSLDQGLQFLIQYYNGEERAKGNILERFSAQQFPDLHSELNLSSLELGDSALYFCASSAGKTDTQYFGPGTRLTVL.

The gene calls are TRBV28 and TRBJ1-1; 9 bases map to TRBD1. J gave up 3 bases and V 4 bases, and 9 bases lay outside the gene matches. Germline CDR1 is MDHEN and CDR2 is SYDVKM. The CDR3 totals 16 residues. The CDR3 sequence is CASSSQGARVYTEAFF. In DNA form, the CDR3 reads TGTGCCAGCAGTTCACAGGGGGCGAGGGTGTACACTGAAGCTTTCTTT.

The table lists this clone with a count of one. The genes are TRBV9 and TRBJ1-2; no clear D gene. CDR1 is SGDLS, CDR2 YYNGEE, per germline. Trimming took off 3 bases at V and 2 bases at J, with 14 bases between the two ends. This CDR3 contains 15 residues. CDR3 coding DNA: TGTGCCAGCAGCGGGCAGGTCAGTGCAAACTATGGCTACACCTTC. It translates to CASSGQVSANYGYTF.

V and J are TRBV30 and TRBJ1-5; D possibly corresponds to TRBD1 (5 bases). Per germline, CDR1 GTSNPN and CDR2 SVGIG (reference sequence). This CDR3 contains 16 residues. Trimming removed 3 bases at V and 4 bases at J, with 19 bases between. CDR3 coding DNA: TGTGCCTGGAGAGGATACGGGACTGGAGCTAATCAGCCCCAGCATTTT. Residues: CAWRGYGTGANQPQHF.

CDR3 sequence: CASSRMGQGTNIQYF. The DNA for the CDR3 is TGTGCCAGTAGTCGAATGGGGCAGGGAACAAACATTCAGTACTTC. J is TRBJ2-4 and V is TRBV19; maybe TRBD1 (5 bases). Germline V gene sequence: CDR1 LNHDA, CDR2 SQIVND (reference sequence). The CDR3 totals 15 residues. V lost 5 bases to trimming and J lost 6 bases, with 17 bases between them.

This clone has just one count. The genes are TRBV30 and TRBJ1-1; D is unclear. V was trimmed by 0 bases and J by 7 bases, leaving 6 bases between them. Germline CDR1 and CDR2: GTSNPN and SVGIG (reference sequence). The CDR3 has 11 amino acids. In nucleotides, the CDR3 is TGTGCCTGGAGTGTCCGGTTTGAAGCTTTCTTT. Amino acids: CAWSVRFEAFF.

The chain links TRBV19 to TRBJ1-2; tentative D call: TRBD1 (5 bases). Trimming took 3 bases from V and 0 from J, leaving 11 bases between them. Germline-derived CDR1 and CDR2 are LNHDA and SQIVND (reference sequence). This CDR3 region has 15 residues. CDR3 residues: CASSISQTANYGYTF. The CDR3 DNA sequence: TGTGCCAGTAGTATTAGCCAGACAGCTAACTATGGCTACACCTTC.

The V and J genes are TRBV28 and TRBJ2-1, with TRBD1 matching 8 bases. J gave up 2 bases and V 6 bases, and 9 bases lay outside the gene matches. CDR3 length: 16 amino acids. CDR1 is MDHEN, CDR2 SYDVKM, per germline. CDR3 residues: CASSTWTGSTYNEQFF. The DNA for the CDR3 is TGTGCCAGCAGCACCTGGACAGGGTCCACCTACAATGAGCAGTTCTTC.

The gene calls are TRBV30 and TRBJ1-1; the D is unclear. The V end lost 3 bases, the J end lost 0 bases, and 8 bases lay between the germline ends. Germline V lookup: CDR1 GTSNPN, CDR2 SVGIG (reference sequence). The CDR3 sequence is 13 residues long. Here the CDR3 DNA reads TGTGCCTGGAGGGGCGGGATGAACACTGAAGCTTTCTTT. It is translated as CAWRGGMNTEAFF.

The rearrangement links TRBV18 to TRBJ2-7, with a possible D match to TRBD1 (6 bases). The CDR3 extends over 13 amino acids. CDR1 and CDR2 (germline): KGHSH, LQKENI. V lost 2 bases to trimming and J lost 6 bases, with 11 bases between them. The CDR3 nucleotides are TGTGCCAGCTCACCATCGGACAGCGGCGAGCAGTACTTC. It encodes CASSPSDSGEQYF.

The rearrangement links TRBV4-2 to TRBJ2-1, with a weak D call TRBD1 (7 bases). The germline V gene encodes CDR1 LGHNA and CDR2 YNFKEQ. Trimming shortened V by 1 base and J by 0 bases, and 10 bases separated the two germline ends. The CDR3 is made up of 16 amino acids. The DNA for the CDR3 is TGTGCCAGCAGCCAAGGACAGGGAGGCTCCTACAATGAGCAGTTCTTC. It codes for CASSQGQGGSYNEQFF.